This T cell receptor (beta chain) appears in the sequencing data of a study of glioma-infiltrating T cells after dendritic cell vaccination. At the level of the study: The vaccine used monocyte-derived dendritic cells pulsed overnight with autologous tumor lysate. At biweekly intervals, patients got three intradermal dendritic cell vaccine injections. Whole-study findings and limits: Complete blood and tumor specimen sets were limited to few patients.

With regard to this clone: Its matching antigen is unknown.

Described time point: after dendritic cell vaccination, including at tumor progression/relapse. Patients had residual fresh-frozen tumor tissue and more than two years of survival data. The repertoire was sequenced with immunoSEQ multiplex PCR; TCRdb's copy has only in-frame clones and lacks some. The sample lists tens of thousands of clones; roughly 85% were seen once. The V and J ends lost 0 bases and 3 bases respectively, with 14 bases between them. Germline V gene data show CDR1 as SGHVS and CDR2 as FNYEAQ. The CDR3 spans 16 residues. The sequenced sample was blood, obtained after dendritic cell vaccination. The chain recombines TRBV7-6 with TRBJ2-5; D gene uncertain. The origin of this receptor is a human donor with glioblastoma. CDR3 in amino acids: CASSLASTESEETQYF. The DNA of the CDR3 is TGTGCCAGCAGCTTAGCGTCCACCGAGAGTGAAGAGACCCAGTACTTC.